A single sample is the source of the 27 T cell receptor beta chains below, sequenced in a study of shared clonotypes between healthy human individuals. Profiling relied on immunoSEQ multiplex PCR, and the TCRdb table lists in-frame clones only, not all of them. The sample has over 2 million clones, about 95% seen once. Naive CD8 cells lacked CD45RO and underwent positive selection for CCR7, leaving out terminally differentiated effector memory CD45RA+ cells. Sequences were obtained from naive CD8+ T cells sorted from blood. The receptors shown here come from a man between 18 and 35 years old in good health.

The gene calls are TRBV6-1 and TRBJ1-1; D is ambiguous. Trimming took 6 bases from V and 0 from J, leaving 14 bases between them. CDR3 length equals 15 residues. Germline V gene sequence: CDR1 MNHNS, CDR2 SASEGT. The CDR3, as DNA: TGTGCCAGCAGGACGTTAGGGCATATGAACACTGAAGCTTTCTTT. It encodes CASRTLGHMNTEAFF.

A word on this clone: Other DNA sequences in the sample encode the same CDR3. This sequence joins TRBV27 and TRBJ2-5, with 11 nucleotides matching TRBD2. Losses at the gene ends were 5 bases for V and 5 bases for J; bases not matched to a gene: 7. Germline assignment: CDR1 MNHEY and CDR2 SMNVEV (reference sequence). This CDR3 is built from 15 residues. CDR3 sequence reads: CASSLLAGVGETQYF. DNA of the CDR3: TGTGCCAGCAGTCTACTAGCGGGGGTAGGGGAGACCCAGTACTTC.

This clone was seen a single time. The chain joins TRBV4-3 to TRBJ2-3, with TRBD2 matching 10 bases. This CDR3 spans 16 amino acids. Unmatched junction bases numbered 6, after V lost 4 bases and J lost 2 bases. Germline CDR1 is LGHNA and CDR2 is YSLEER. The CDR3 DNA reads TGCGCCAGCAGCCGTAAACTAGCGGGGACCACAGATACGCAGTATTTT. Its translation is CASSRKLAGTTDTQYF.

This clone has just one count. The chain employs TRBV7-6 and TRBJ2-2, with 7 bases that match TRBD2. J was trimmed by 4 bases and V by 3 bases; bases with no gene match: 2. The germline V gene encodes CDR1 SGHVS and CDR2 FNYEAQ. CDR3 size: 14 residues. This chain's CDR3 is CASSLASGTGELFF. The CDR3 region has the DNA TGTGCCAGCAGCTTGGCTAGCGGCACCGGGGAGCTGTTTTTT.

This chain connects TRBV9 to TRBJ2-7; D may correspond to TRBD1 or TRBD2 (6 bases each). The CDR3 sequence is 15 residues long. Trimming removed 0 bases at V and 1 base at J, with 11 bases between. CDR1 is SGDLS and CDR2 is YYNGEE in the germline V gene. CDR3 sequence: CASSVGGALSYEQYF. CDR3 sequence (DNA): TGTGCCAGCAGCGTAGGGGGGGCCCTTTCCTACGAGCAGTACTTC.

The V call is TRBV27, the J call TRBJ1-1, with D hard to call. Germline V CDR1 and CDR2: MNHEY, SMNVEV (reference sequence). Deletions cut 5 bases from V and 9 bases from J, with 16 bases between. The CDR3 extends over 13 amino acids. The CDR3 nucleotides read TGTGCCAGCAGTGTTGACCTGGGAGGGAAAGCTTTCTTT. Translated: CASSVDLGGKAFF.

The chain couples TRBV4-1 to TRBJ2-7, with D possibly TRBD2 on 7 matching bases. The CDR3 consists of 15 residues. The germline CDR1 and CDR2 sequences are MGHRA and YSYEKL. V lost 2 bases, J lost 6 bases, and 17 bases lay in between. The CDR3 loop reads CASSQYGQGGGEQYF. The DNA of the CDR3 is TGCGCCAGCAGCCAATACGGACAAGGGGGGGGCGAGCAGTACTTC.

Turning to this clone: Other DNA sequences in this sample translate to the same CDR3. This rearrangement joins TRBV7-9 to TRBJ2-7; tentatively, D is TRBD2 (5 bases). This CDR3 region has 13 residues. Germline lookup yields CDR1 SEHNR and CDR2 FQNEAQ (reference sequence). V lost 2 bases and J lost 3, with 8 bases in between. The CDR3 nucleotides are TGTGCCAGCAGCTTATCGAGCGGCTACGAGCAGTACTTC. Residues: CASSLSSGYEQYF.

The CDR3 reads CATSRNSGIQYF. In nucleotides, the CDR3 is TGTGCCACCAGCAGAAACAGCGGCATTCAGTACTTC. V and J are TRBV15 and TRBJ2-4, with TRBD2 as a possible D gene (5 bases). Trimming left V 2 bases short and J 9 bases short, with 8 bases between. The germline V gene has CDR1 LNHNV and CDR2 YYDKDF (reference sequence). The CDR3 sequence is 12 residues long.

The chain employs TRBV6-1 and TRBJ2-7; TRBD1 agrees at 9 bases. This CDR3 spans 17 amino acids. V gave up 1 base and J gave up 1 base; unmatched junction bases: 8. Germline V lookup: CDR1 MNHNS, CDR2 SASEGT. Here the CDR3 DNA reads TGTGCCAGCAGTGAAGACCGGGACAGGGAGGGGTCCTACGAGCAGTACTTC. This sequence encodes CASSEDRDREGSYEQYF.

The J gene is TRBJ2-5, the V gene TRBV18, with 8 nucleotides matching TRBD1. The CDR3 has 14 amino acids. CDR1 KGHSH and CDR2 LQKENI come from the germline V gene. With V trimmed by 3 bases and J by 3 bases, 3 bases remained unmatched. The CDR3 region has the DNA TGTGCCAGCTCACCCCCGGACAGGGAAGAGACCCAGTACTTC. Its protein product is CASSPPDREETQYF.

This chain joins TRBV4-1 and TRBJ2-7, with D possibly being TRBD1 (5 bases). V lost 3 bases to trimming and J lost 3 bases, with 12 bases between them. CDR3 length equals 14 residues. Germline V gives CDR1 MGHRA, CDR2 YSYEKL. The CDR3 spells CASSQLIQGYEQYF. CDR3 in DNA: TGCGCCAGCAGCCAGCTGATCCAGGGCTACGAGCAGTACTTC.

The V gene is TRBV9, the J gene TRBJ2-2; 9 nucleotides agree with TRBD1. The V gene end was trimmed by 3 bases and the J gene end by 5 bases; junction bases not matched to a gene: 5. CDR1 and CDR2 from the germline V gene are SGDLS and YYNGEE. The CDR3 covers 15 residues. The chain's CDR3 is CASSARDRETGELFF. The CDR3 bases are TGTGCCAGCAGCGCACGGGACAGGGAAACCGGGGAGCTGTTTTTT.

In the case of this clone: Other DNA sequences in the same sample also yield this CDR3. In nucleotides, the CDR3 is TGTGCCAGCAGTTTAACCGGATACCAAGAGACCCAGTACTTC. This codes for CASSLTGYQETQYF. The chain recombines TRBV28 with TRBJ2-5; D gene uncertain. The CDR3 spans 14 residues. The germline gives CDR1 MDHEN, CDR2 SYDVKM. V gave up 2 bases and J gave up 0 bases, with 7 bases separating them.

V gene TRBV4-3 combines with J gene TRBJ2-7; D gene uncertain. The CDR3 sequence is 15 residues long. Trimming took off 0 bases at V and 3 bases at J, with 12 bases between the two ends. The germline V gene has CDR1 LGHNA and CDR2 YSLEER. Here the CDR3 DNA reads TGCGCCAGCAGCCAAGATATAGACGGACGCTACGAGCAGTACTTC. This translates into CASSQDIDGRYEQYF.

This chain joins TRBV7-9 and TRBJ1-4; 7 nucleotides align to TRBD1. After removal of 4 bases from V and 0 bases from J, the junction contained 5 bases not matched to a gene. This CDR3 contains 16 residues. Per germline, CDR1 SEHNR and CDR2 FQNEAQ (reference sequence). In DNA form, the CDR3 reads TGTGCCAGCAGCTATGGGACAGAGGCAACTAATGAAAAACTGTTTTTT. It yields the protein CASSYGTEATNEKLFF.

The chain recombines TRBV27 with TRBJ1-5; D possibly corresponds to TRBD1 (6 bases). Per the germline V gene, CDR1 is MNHEY and CDR2 is SMNVEV (reference sequence). CDR3 length: 14 amino acids. V dropped 6 bases and J dropped 5 bases, with 14 bases sitting between them. CDR3 loop: CASRQTGDHQPQHF. The CDR3 region has the DNA TGTGCCAGCAGGCAGACAGGCGATCATCAGCCCCAGCATTTT.

In DNA form, the CDR3 reads TGTGCCAGCAGTTTATCTCTGGGGAGGACTGAAGCTTTCTTT. This gives the protein CASSLSLGRTEAFF. This chain joins TRBV27 and TRBJ1-1; no firm D call. The V end lost 0 bases, the J end lost 5 bases, and 10 bases lay between the germline ends. CDR1 and CDR2 from the germline V gene are MNHEY and SMNVEV (reference sequence). This CDR3 is built from 14 residues.

The J gene is TRBJ1-5, the V gene TRBV5-6; weak D call: TRBD1 (5 bases). The CDR3 runs to 16 residues. CDR1 and CDR2 from the germline V gene are SGHDT and YYEEEE. V was shortened by 4 bases and J by 0 bases, with 14 bases between the two germline ends. CDR3 nucleotide sequence: TGTGCCAGCAGCATATCCCAGGGCTATAGCAATCAGCCCCAGCATTTT. This translates into CASSISQGYSNQPQHF.

The chain links TRBV28 to TRBJ2-1, with TRBD2 as a possible D gene (6 bases). The CDR3 length is 13 residues. Per the germline V gene, CDR1 is MDHEN and CDR2 is SYDVKM. V lost 4 bases, J lost 9 bases, and 13 bases lay in between. The CDR3 is CASSSGPGSEQFF. CDR3 in DNA: TGTGCCAGCAGTTCCGGACCCGGGAGTGAGCAGTTCTTC.

To note about this clone: Other DNA sequences of this sample code for an identical CDR3. The J gene is TRBJ2-1, the V gene TRBV6-5, with D maybe TRBD2 (5 bases). CDR3 length: 12 residues. The V end lost 2 bases, the J end lost 7 bases, and 6 bases lay between the germline ends. Germline V gives CDR1 MNHEY, CDR2 SVGAGI. The CDR3, as DNA: TGTGCCAGCAGTTACACGGGGAATGAGCAGTTCTTC. Its protein is CASSYTGNEQFF.

This chain connects TRBV6-4 to TRBJ2-5; 7 positions match TRBD1. V lost 2 bases to trimming and J lost 11 bases; unmatched junction nucleotides: 2. CDR1 and CDR2 (germline): MRHNA, SNTAGT. The CDR3 runs 11 residues. CDR3 bases: TGTGCCAGCAGTGACCGGACAGGACAGTACTTC. It codes for CASSDRTGQYF.

The chain recombines TRBV5-6 with TRBJ2-3; D unclear. This CDR3 has 15 residues. Trimming left V 4 bases short and J 2 bases short, with 14 bases between. Germline V CDR1 and CDR2: SGHDT, YYEEEE. The CDR3 is CASSVDWPNTDTQYF. In DNA form, the CDR3 reads TGTGCCAGCAGCGTTGACTGGCCGAACACAGATACGCAGTATTTT.

The V gene is TRBV18, the J gene TRBJ2-1; 12 positions agree with TRBD2. This CDR3 has 18 amino acids. Germline V CDR1 and CDR2: KGHSH, LQKENI. With 2 bases clipped from V and 2 bases from J, the junction kept 7 bases outside the gene matches. CDR3 bases: TGTGCCAGCTCACCATCCGGACTAGCGGGGTCAACCTACAATGAGCAGTTCTTC. Its translation: CASSPSGLAGSTYNEQFF.

V is TRBV7-9 and J is TRBJ2-1; D not resolved. V lost 1 base, J lost 8 bases, and 12 bases lay in between. The CDR3 is 14 residues long. Germline CDR1 is SEHNR and CDR2 is FQNEAQ (reference sequence). CDR3 sequence: CASSLVGLMDEQFF. CDR3 bases: TGTGCCAGCAGCTTAGTGGGTCTCATGGATGAGCAGTTCTTC. The entire variable domain, with the rest obtained from reference TRBV7-9 and TRBJ2-1, is as follows: DTGVSQNPRHKITKRGQNVTFRCDPISEHNRLYWYRQTLGQGPEFLTYFQNEAQLEKSRLLSDRFSAERPKGSFSTLEIQRTEQGDSAMYLCASSLVGLMDEQFFGPGTRLTVL.

The chain recombines TRBV9 with TRBJ2-5, with 15 nucleotides matching TRBD2. This CDR3 contains 18 residues. Losses at the gene ends were 4 bases for V and 3 bases for J; bases not matched to a gene: 10. Germline V gives CDR1 SGDLS, CDR2 YYNGEE. CDR3 DNA: TGTGCCAGCAGCCCAGGACTAGCGGGAGGGTTTTGGGAAGAGACCCAGTACTTC. Its protein is CASSPGLAGGFWEETQYF.

The chain couples TRBV7-9 to TRBJ1-5, with D unresolved. CDR1 SEHNR and CDR2 FQNEAQ come from the germline V gene (reference sequence). V lost 6 bases, J lost 5 bases, and 8 bases lay in between. The CDR3 loop spans 12 amino acids. Written as DNA, the CDR3 is TGTGCCAGCAGTCACGGGGATCAGCCCCAGCATTTT. It yields the protein CASSHGDQPQHF.